Each of the 8 T cell receptor beta chains below was sequenced from the same sample in a study of monozygotic twins with inflammatory bowel disease. TCRdb reprocessed the 5' RACE reads, with one entry per CDR3 protein and no DNA. Here the sample table reports some 200,000 distinct CDR3 sequences. The specimen sequenced was blood. The source is a human donor with ulcerative colitis or Crohn's disease, or a healthy co-twin of an affected twin (not recorded which).

The chain combines TRBV5-1 with TRBJ2-3; the D gene TCRdb calls, TRBD2, cannot be checked with no DNA. The CDR3 is made up of 15 amino acids. Germline loops: CDR1 SGHRS, CDR2 YFSETQ. The CDR3 reads CATTSAGASTDTQYF. Filled out from reference TRBV5-1 and TRBJ2-3, the complete variable domain reads KAGVTQTPRYLIKTRGQQVTLSCSPISGHRSVSWYQQTPGQGLQFLFEYFSETQRNKGNFPGRFSGRQFSNSRSEMNVSTLELGDSALYLCATTSAGASTDTQYFGPGTRLTVL.

This chain connects TRBV5-1 to TRBJ1-5; TCRdb indicates TRBD1, and absent DNA this call remains unverified. This CDR3 spans 16 amino acids. Germline V lookup: CDR1 SGHRS, CDR2 YFSETQ. CDR3: CASSLGAGGSYQPQHF. Supplemented by reference TRBV5-1 and TRBJ1-5, the full variable domain reads KAGVTQTPRYLIKTRGQQVTLSCSPISGHRSVSWYQQTPGQGLQFLFEYFSETQRNKGNFPGRFSGRQFSNSRSEMNVSTLELGDSALYLCASSLGAGGSYQPQHFGDGTRLSIL.

This chain uses TRBV18 with TRBJ2-7. This CDR3 spans 17 amino acids. Germline-derived CDR1 and CDR2 are KGHSH and LQKENI. The CDR3 is CASSQTGTQGGSYEQYF.

This chain connects TRBV15 to TRBJ1-2; absent DNA, TCRdb's TRBD1 call cannot be checked. Germline V CDR1 and CDR2: LNHNV, YYDKDF (reference sequence). The CDR3 is 16 amino acids. The CDR3 loop is CATSRDRGSENYGYTF.

This chain uses TRBV11-2 with TRBJ2-3. The CDR3 has 16 residues. Germline V gene data show CDR1 as SGHAT and CDR2 as FQNNGV. The CDR3 is CASSLVSSVSTDTQYF.

The CDR3 is CASSFYTDTQYF. The V call is TRBV7-2, the J call TRBJ2-3. This CDR3 spans 12 amino acids. Germline-derived CDR1 and CDR2 are SGHTA and FQGNSA.

The J gene is TRBJ2-5, the V gene TRBV5-1; TCRdb picks TRBD1, but there is no DNA to check that call. Germline V gene lookup returns CDR1 SGHRS and CDR2 YFSETQ. The CDR3 consists of 15 residues. CDR3 residues: CASSLGTGARETQYF.

The chain has TRBV6-5 and TRBJ2-5; TCRdb selects TRBD1, and the lack of DNA leaves this call unchecked. In germline, CDR1 is MNHEY, CDR2 SVGAGI. The CDR3 sequence is 13 residues long. The CDR3 here is CASSQGHKETQYF.